The 26 T cell receptor beta chains listed next were all sequenced from one sample in a study of T cell changes during pregnancy in multiple sclerosis. TCRdb's table, derived via immunoSEQ multiplex PCR, lists solely in-frame clones and lacks some. The sample holds some 120,000 clones, around 95% seen once. Sequencing used peripheral blood, obtained after pregnancy. Receptors were obtained from a female donor with multiple sclerosis, enrolled in a pregnancy study.

The chain uses TRBV30 and TRBJ2-2, with a weak D call TRBD1 (6 bases). The V and J ends lost 0 bases and 3 bases respectively, with 14 bases between them. CDR1 is GTSNPN, CDR2 SVGIG, per germline (reference sequence). The CDR3 contains 16 residues. The CDR3 coding sequence is TGTGCCTGGAGTGTAAGGAACAGGGAATACACCGGGGAGCTGTTTTTT. Translating it yields CAWSVRNREYTGELFF.

The rearrangement links TRBV5-1 to TRBJ2-7; D might be TRBD2 (5 bases). Looked up from germline, CDR1 is SGHRS and CDR2 is YFSETQ. CDR3 length: 17 amino acids. V lost 5 bases and J 6 bases, leaving 27 bases between the germline ends. The CDR3 DNA is TGCGCCAGCAGGCTGACTGCGGGTGGGGTACTACCGGGCGAGCAGTACTTC. Protein product: CASRLTAGGVLPGEQYF. The full variable domain, rest sourced from reference TRBV5-1 and TRBJ2-7, is KAGVTQTPRYLIKTRGQQVTLSCSPISGHRSVSWYQQTPGQGLQFLFEYFSETQRNKGNFPGRFSGRQFSNSRSEMNVSTLELGDSALYLCASRLTAGGVLPGEQYFGPGTRLTVT.

The chain couples TRBV2 to TRBJ2-1; D possibly corresponds to TRBD2 (6 bases). Trimming shortened V by 3 bases and J by 13 bases, and 13 bases separated the two germline ends. CDR3 length equals 12 residues. Germline CDR1 SNHLY, CDR2 FYNNEI. The CDR3 DNA is TGTGCCAGCAGTGAGAGGTTGGGACTCCAGTTCTTC. As protein: CASSERLGLQFF.

The chain links TRBV9 to TRBJ2-2; 14 bases match TRBD2. The J segment lost 4 bases and the V segment lost 5 bases, leaving 7 bases of the junction unmatched. CDR1 and CDR2 from the germline V gene are SGDLS and YYNGEE. The CDR3 consists of 17 residues. CDR3 nucleotides: TGTGCCAGCAGTGCACGGACTAGCGGGAGGAGCACCGGGGAGCTGTTTTTT. Amino acids: CASSARTSGRSTGELFF.

This rearrangement joins TRBV5-1 to TRBJ2-3; 12 bases agree with TRBD2. The V gene's germline CDR1 is SGHRS and CDR2 YFSETQ. This CDR3 contains 19 residues. V was clipped by 0 bases and J by 2 bases; unmatched bases: 10. The CDR3 sequence: CASSLVTKTSGSYTDTQYF. In DNA form, the CDR3 reads TGCGCCAGCAGCTTGGTCACGAAGACTAGCGGGAGCTACACAGATACGCAGTATTTT. Full variable domain (rest looked up from reference TRBV5-1 and TRBJ2-3): KAGVTQTPRYLIKTRGQQVTLSCSPISGHRSVSWYQQTPGQGLQFLFEYFSETQRNKGNFPGRFSGRQFSNSRSEMNVSTLELGDSALYLCASSLVTKTSGSYTDTQYFGPGTRLTVL.

The chain joins TRBV6-1 to TRBJ2-7; D not certain. Germline V CDR1 and CDR2: MNHNS, SASEGT. The CDR3 contains 12 residues. Trimming removed 8 bases from V and 2 bases from J, with 10 bases in between. The CDR3 sequence is CASSTAAYEQYF. CDR3 sequence (DNA): TGTGCCAGCTCTACTGCGGCCTACGAGCAGTACTTC.

The rearrangement links TRBV7-9 to TRBJ2-2; TRBD1 matches at 7 bases. J lost 3 bases, V lost 4 bases, and 8 bases had no gene match. CDR3 length equals 16 residues. Looked up from germline, CDR1 is SEHNR and CDR2 is FQNEAQ (reference sequence). The CDR3 region has the DNA TGTGCCAGCAGCTCTTTATTCGGACAGGACACCGGGGAGCTGTTTTTT. Translated, it gives CASSSLFGQDTGELFF.

In DNA, the CDR3 is TGTGCCAGCAGCTCAGCGGGAGTGTGTACCGGGGAGCTGTTTTTT. This gives the protein CASSSAGVCTGELFF. V and J are TRBV12-1 and TRBJ2-2; TRBD2, the D gene given by the table, was not confirmed from the DNA. TRBV12-1 constitutes a pseudogene. The CDR3 has 15 residues.

V usage is TRBV7-9 and J usage is TRBJ2-7; the D gene is possibly TRBD1 (5 bases). This CDR3 region has 11 residues. V shed 10 bases and J shed 2 bases, with 9 bases lying between them. Germline-derived CDR1 and CDR2 are SEHNR and FQNEAQ (reference sequence). In DNA, the CDR3 is TGTGCCACGACAGCCACCTACGAGCAGTACTTC. This codes for CATTATYEQYF. The variable domain in full, with the rest retrieved from reference TRBV7-9 and TRBJ2-7, is DTGVSQNPRHKITKRGQNVTFRCDPISEHNRLYWYRQTLGQGPEFLTYFQNEAQLEKSRLLSDRFSAERPKGSFSTLEIQRTEQGDSAMYLCATTATYEQYFGPGTRLTVT.

The rearrangement uses TRBV19 and TRBJ2-3; the D gene is possibly TRBD1 (6 bases). The CDR3 has 14 residues. Trimming left V 2 bases short and J 0 bases short, with 6 bases between. Germline V gene data show CDR1 as LNHDA and CDR2 as SQIVND (reference sequence). CDR3 in DNA: TGTGCCAGTAGTATAACAGGGAGCACAGATACGCAGTATTTT. This sequence encodes CASSITGSTDTQYF.

The chain couples TRBV30 to TRBJ1-2; unclear D gene. CDR3 length equals 12 residues. Germline V gene sequence: CDR1 GTSNPN, CDR2 SVGIG (reference sequence). V was pared by 1 base and J by 8 bases, with 11 bases between. CDR3 loop: CAWSGQVAGYTF. The CDR3 DNA follows: TGTGCCTGGAGTGGCCAGGTCGCGGGCTACACCTTC.

J is TRBJ2-1 and V is TRBV5-1, with D perhaps matching TRBD2 (6 bases). Germline CDR1 SGHRS, CDR2 YFSETQ. V gave up 4 bases and J gave up 2 bases, with 19 bases separating them. The CDR3 has 17 residues. The CDR3 DNA reads TGCGCCAGCAGCCGCCGCGGGACCCAGGCCACCTACAATGAGCAGTTCTTC. Translation gives CASSRRGTQATYNEQFF. Variable domain in full (rest from reference TRBV5-1 and TRBJ2-1): KAGVTQTPRYLIKTRGQQVTLSCSPISGHRSVSWYQQTPGQGLQFLFEYFSETQRNKGNFPGRFSGRQFSNSRSEMNVSTLELGDSALYLCASSRRGTQATYNEQFFGPGTRLTVL.

The chain has TRBV7-2 and TRBJ2-2, with TRBD1 matching 7 bases. The CDR3 consists of 14 residues. Germline V gene lookup returns CDR1 SGHTA and CDR2 FQGNSA. V lost 2 bases, J lost 4 bases, and 1 base stayed unmatched. The CDR3 sequence: CASSLTGVTGELFF. CDR3 sequence (DNA): TGTGCCAGCAGCTTAACAGGGGTCACCGGGGAGCTGTTTTTT.

This sequence joins TRBV6-6 and TRBJ2-7, with TRBD1 identical over 8 bases. V lost 6 bases and J lost 6; bases outside the gene matches: 13. Per the germline V gene, CDR1 is MNHNY and CDR2 is SVGAGI (reference sequence). This CDR3 spans 15 amino acids. The CDR3 loop reads CASSLFKGQEAEQYF. In DNA, the CDR3 is TGTGCCAGCAGCCTCTTCAAGGGACAGGAGGCCGAGCAGTACTTC.

This rearrangement joins TRBV19 to TRBJ2-2; D possibly corresponds to TRBD1 (5 bases). The V gene's germline CDR1 is LNHDA and CDR2 SQIVND (reference sequence). This CDR3 is 17 amino acids long. Trimming left V 1 base short and J 1 base short, with 13 bases between. The CDR3 DNA follows: TGTGCCAGTAGTATAGCAAGGGGTTTGGGGAACACCGGGGAGCTGTTTTTT. Protein product: CASSIARGLGNTGELFF.

The J gene is TRBJ1-1, the V gene TRBV9; D might be TRBD1 (5 bases). Trimming took 3 bases from V and 5 from J, leaving 11 bases between them. The CDR3 totals 13 residues. Germline CDR1 reads SGDLS; CDR2 reads YYNGEE. The CDR3 coding sequence is TGTGCCAGCAGCGCCCAGGGTAATACTGAAGCTTTCTTT. Amino acid sequence: CASSAQGNTEAFF.

V usage is TRBV28 and J usage is TRBJ2-7, with a possible D match to TRBD2 (6 bases). This CDR3 is 14 amino acids long. Germline CDR1 MDHEN, CDR2 SYDVKM. Trimming removed 5 bases at V and 0 bases at J, with 11 bases between. For the CDR3, the DNA is TGTGCCAGCAGTACGGGACTGCACTCCTACGAGCAGTACTTC. As protein: CASSTGLHSYEQYF.

V is TRBV7-8 and J is TRBJ1-2; 9 positions agree with TRBD1. The CDR3 spans 15 residues. The germline V gene encodes CDR1 SGHVS and CDR2 FQNEAQ. With 1 base clipped from V and 4 bases from J, the junction kept 4 bases outside the gene matches. The DNA of the CDR3 is TGTGCCAGCAGCTTAGGACAGGGGGGATTCTATGGCTACACCTTC. Translation: CASSLGQGGFYGYTF.

The V and J genes are TRBV5-1 and TRBJ2-5; D uncertain. V gave up 4 bases and J gave up 3 bases, with 16 bases separating them. Germline assignment: CDR1 SGHRS and CDR2 YFSETQ. This CDR3 spans 15 amino acids. The CDR3 here is CASSLHYQSKETQYF. The CDR3, as DNA: TGCGCCAGCAGCCTGCACTATCAAAGCAAAGAGACCCAGTACTTC.

This chain links TRBV6-5 with TRBJ2-1; 14 positions match TRBD2. Germline assignment: CDR1 MNHEY and CDR2 SVGAGI. CDR3 length: 16 amino acids. Unmatched junction bases numbered 3, after V lost 0 bases and J lost 8 bases. CDR3 DNA sequence: TGTGCCAGCAGTTACTCGACTAGCGGGAGGGGGCATGAGCAGTTCTTC. Translated: CASSYSTSGRGHEQFF.

The chain links TRBV5-1 to TRBJ2-7; 11 positions match TRBD1. This CDR3 comprises 16 residues. V shed 8 bases and J 7 bases; nucleotides not matched to a gene: 17. Germline CDR1 reads SGHRS; CDR2 reads YFSETQ. The CDR3, as DNA: TGCGCCAGTGCGACCTCCGGGACAGGGGGTTTTGGAGAGCAGTACTTC. Translating it yields CASATSGTGGFGEQYF.

This chain uses TRBV5-6 with TRBJ2-7; 7 nucleotides align to TRBD1. The germline V gene encodes CDR1 SGHDT and CDR2 YYEEEE. J was trimmed by 0 bases and V by 3 bases; bases with no gene match: 6. The CDR3 has 15 residues. The CDR3 here is CASSSYRGSSYEQYF. In DNA form, the CDR3 reads TGTGCCAGCAGCTCATACAGGGGAAGCTCCTACGAGCAGTACTTC.

This chain connects TRBV7-8 to TRBJ1-4, with D unresolved. V lost 3 bases, J lost 1 base, and 18 bases lay in between. Germline assignment: CDR1 SGHVS and CDR2 FQNEAQ. This CDR3 is 18 amino acids long. The CDR3 region is CASSFRKWAGLTNEKLFF. CDR3 in DNA: TGTGCCAGCAGCTTTAGGAAATGGGCAGGCCTAACTAATGAAAAACTGTTTTTT.

V is TRBV5-6 and J is TRBJ2-5; possible D gene TRBD1, 6 bases. This CDR3 spans 15 amino acids. The V and J ends lost 3 bases and 2 bases respectively, with 14 bases between them. Germline CDR1 reads SGHDT; CDR2 reads YYEEEE. CDR3 loop: CASSYPGTTQETQYF. CDR3 sequence (DNA): TGTGCCAGCAGCTACCCCGGGACAACTCAAGAGACCCAGTACTTC.

This chain joins TRBV6-4 and TRBJ2-3, with 10 bases that match TRBD2. V lost 6 bases, J lost 1 base, and 10 bases stayed unmatched. The CDR3 covers 17 residues. CDR1 MRHNA and CDR2 SNTAGT come from the germline V gene. This CDR3 reads CASSYRTSGPRTDTQYF. The CDR3 coding sequence is TGTGCCAGCAGCTACCGGACTAGCGGACCGCGCACAGATACGCAGTATTTT.

The gene calls are TRBV28 and TRBJ2-7, with 9 bases matching TRBD2. J lost 5 bases, V lost 2 bases, and 7 bases had no gene match. The CDR3 length is 15 residues. Looked up from germline, CDR1 is MDHEN and CDR2 is SYDVKM. CDR3 in amino acids: CASSLLGSGSHEQYF. The DNA of the CDR3 is TGTGCCAGCAGTTTACTTGGTAGCGGGAGTCACGAGCAGTACTTC.